The rows below give T cell receptor beta chains drawn from one sample of a study of prognosis after radiotherapy for stage I lung cancer. TCRdb reprocessed the multiplex PCR reads with MiXCR, giving one entry per CDR3 protein. The sample shows about 14,000 distinct CDR3 sequences, 28% of them seen only once. The specimen was PBMCs, collected before or after stereotactic body radiation therapy (not recorded which). Receptors originate from a donor aged 50 or older with non-small cell lung cancer. Each CDR3 is given with its conserved first and last residue. Each record gives: V gene, clone size, D gene, J gene, CDR3 DNA, CDR3 protein. The D gene is left open where the match is weak. Expanded clones get a size class; other rows say once, few or many, or leave the size out.

TRBV10-3,many,-,TRBJ2-3,TGTGCCATCAGTGGAGCGGCGGTGGGCACAGATACGCAGTATTTT,CAISGAAVGTDTQYF
TRBV12-3/TRBV12-4,many,-,TRBJ2-4,TGTGCCAGCAGCGAAAGAGGCAGGGGAAACATTCAGTACTTC,CASSERGRGNIQYF
TRBV5-5,-,-,TRBJ2-1,TGTGCCAGCAGCTTGGGTGGGACATGGAATAATGAGCAGTTCTTC,CASSLGGTWNNEQFF
TRBV18,medium-sized,TRBD2,TRBJ2-1,TGTGCCAGCTCACCACCTCGGCTAGCGGGAGTGAATGAGCAGTTCTTC,CASSPPRLAGVNEQFF
TRBV30,medium-sized,-,TRBJ1-6,TGTGCCTGGAGTATGACCAGGGGTAATTCACCCCTCCACTTT,CAWSMTRGNSPLHF
TRBV7-3,few,TRBD2,TRBJ2-1,TGTGCCAGCAGCTTGGGTGGGGGACTAGCGGGAGGGCCCTACAATGAGCAGTTCTTC,CASSLGGGLAGGPYNEQFF
TRBV28,once,-,TRBJ1-1,TGTGCCGCACGCCCTTTAGGGAGGTTGAACACTGAAGCTTTCTTT,CAARPLGRLNTEAFF
TRBV6-1,many,TRBD2,TRBJ2-5,TGTGCCAGCAGTGACCTCCGCGGGAGGGTGGAGACCCAGTACTTC,CASSDLRGRVETQYF
TRBV20-1,-,-,TRBJ1-1,TGCAGTGCTAGGCCTGGTACTTGGAGGAACACTGAAGCTTTCTTT,CSARPGTWRNTEAFF
TRBV18,many,-,TRBJ1-2,TGTGCCAGCTCACCCTCCAGGGATGGCTACACCTTC,CASSPSRDGYTF
TRBV20-1,medium-sized,TRBD1,TRBJ1-6,TGCAGTGCTAGTGACGGGACAGGGTATTCACCCCTCCACTTT,CSASDGTGYSPLHF
TRBV5-1,many,-,TRBJ1-5,TGCGCCAGCAGGCGGACCCACAGGGTAAGGGCCAATCAGCCCCAGCATTTT,CASRRTHRVRANQPQHF
TRBV30,many,TRBD2,TRBJ2-4,TGTGCCTGCAACCGGGACACAGGACTAGCGGGGGCCAAAAACATTCAGTACTTC,CACNRDTGLAGAKNIQYF
TRBV3-1,-,TRBD2,TRBJ2-1,TGTGCCAGCCACCTAGCGGGAGATCAAGAGCAGTTCTTC,CASHLAGDQEQFF
TRBV28,many,-,TRBJ1-1,TGTGCCAGCAGCCTGCGGTCCGGGGGCGGTGAAGCTTTCTTT,CASSLRSGGGEAFF
TRBV9,-,-,TRBJ1-6,TGTGCCAGCAGAGCCCCCAATTTACCTCTCCACTTT,CASRAPNLPLHF
TRBV19,many,-,TRBJ2-2,TGTGCCAGTAGTATGGTCCTCGGGGCCGGGGAGCTGTTTTTT,CASSMVLGAGELFF
TRBV20-1,many,-,TRBJ1-1,TGCAGTGCTAGAGATTTCCAGGATGGGGCTTTCTTT,CSARDFQDGAFF
TRBV7-9,many,-,TRBJ2-7,TGTGCCAGCAGCTTAGCGGGGAGGTCAAGGTACGAGCAGTACTTC,CASSLAGRSRYEQYF
TRBV20-1,-,-,TRBJ2-7,TGCAGTGCCCCAACTAGCTGTAGTAATGTGCAGTACTTC,CSAPTSCSNVQYF
TRBV6-5,medium-sized,-,TRBJ2-7,TGTGCCAGCAGTTCTTCCCTTTACGAGCAGTACTTC,CASSSSLYEQYF
TRBV6-1,medium-sized,-,TRBJ2-7,TGTGCCAGCAGTGTTCAGCCCGGGACTTGGAGCTCCTACGAGCAGTACTTC,CASSVQPGTWSSYEQYF
TRBV5-1,many,TRBD2,TRBJ2-7,TGCGCCAGCAGCCAAGGTAGCGGGAGTGTAAACGAGCAGTACTTC,CASSQGSGSVNEQYF
TRBV28,-,-,TRBJ1-6,TGTGCCAGCAGTTTTCAGGGGTGGAATTCACCCCTCCACTTT,CASSFQGWNSPLHF
TRBV5-4,many,-,TRBJ2-7,TGTGCCAGCAGCCGTCTCGGGCAGACCTACGAGCAGTACTTC,CASSRLGQTYEQYF
TRBV28,many,TRBD1,TRBJ1-1,TGTGCCAGCAGGAGGGACAGTAACACTGAAGCTTTCTTT,CASRRDSNTEAFF
TRBV10-2,medium-sized,-,TRBJ1-6,TGCGCCAGCAGTGAGGGCCAGGGGTATTCACCCCTCCACTTT,CASSEGQGYSPLHF